This T cell receptor (beta chain) was recovered during a study of memory CD4+ T cells and cytomegalovirus serostatus (dated by TCRdb to between 2019 and 2020). Concerning the study at large: The cohort comprised about 33 healthy Belgian adults, 9 CMV seropositive and about 24 CMV seronegative. The study sequenced CD4+ memory TCRbeta repertoires of a Belgian cohort with known cytomegalovirus serostatus to replicate a published TCR-based CMV serostatus classifier. The paper as a whole reports these results and caveats: Unlike the original study, which covered naive and memory CD4+ and CD8+ populations, the Belgian study sequenced only CD4+CD45RO+ memory cells. On the Belgian cohort, the classifier built on the original framework reached a median bootstrapped AUC of around 0.95, with a 95% CI of 0.76-1.00. The results were interpreted as suggesting that the CMV-associated TCR signature is largely present in the CD4+ memory repertoire. For CMV serostatus prediction, a median bootstrapped AUC of approximately 0.95 was reached with the original framework, and a median bootstrapped AUC of around 0.89 was reached with a US-trained random forest. Of about 180 previously reported CMV-associated TCRbeta sequences, 67 appeared in the CD4+ memory repertoires, each in one to five individuals.

A FACSAria II was used to sort memory CD4+ T cells, defined as single viable CD3+CD4+CD8-CD45RO+ cells. CMV serostatus was determined with a Roche Elecsys assay detecting serum IgG against CMV pp150, pp28, p38 and p52. Following thawing, total CD4+ T cells were enriched through positive selection using CD4 magnetic microbeads. The samples came from a separate study whose specific focus was interrogating the CD4+ T cell memory repertoire. Peripheral blood mononuclear cells were isolated and cryopreserved following standard operating procedures; serum was stored at -80 °C. The staining relied on CD3-PerCP (BW264/56), CD4-APC (RPA-T4), CD45RO-PE (UCHT1) and CD8-Pacific Orange (3B5) antibodies, and Sytox blue was used to exclude non-viable cells. The germline V gene (reference sequence) gives CDR1 as MNHEY and CDR2 as SMNVEV. V is shortened by 6 bases, J by 0 bases, and the region joining them spans 14 bases. The CDR3, from cysteine to phenylalanine, totals 15 residues. Of all the DNA, just the CDR3 is kept, 45 bases in frame from base 1.

The table lists this clone with a few counts. Its antigen target is currently unknown. Within one base of it there is no much larger clone, and no base qualities were kept. The Quick-DNA Microprep Kit was used to extract genomic DNA from the sorted cells. Amplification of TCRbeta DNA was done with the immunoSEQ hsTCRbeta kit, following the protocol from the manufacturer. An Illumina MiSeq instrument was used to sequence the TCRbeta libraries. Under the source paper's analysis protocol: Once out-of-frame sequences had been removed, a few million distinct TCRbeta sequences were left, which works out to an average of around 73,000 per individual. Each individual was scored by the count of 150 to 200 previously reported CMV-associated TCRbeta sequences and the total productive distinct TCRbeta count. A beta-binomial model was reimplemented in Python, and scikit-learn random forests with default parameters were trained on US cohort data. Classifier performance on the Belgian cohort was summarized as median AUC with percentile confidence intervals over 10,000 bootstrap iterations. The table was pulled from immuneACCESS by TCRdb, which kept in-frame rearrangements only. Such tables lose some clones; where checked, under half of the loss comes from unresolved V genes, and the rest has no known cause. V and J calls and clone size are those listed in that table; D and trimming were worked out from the DNA. The sample table contains tens of thousands of clones; only one count was recorded for over 60% of them. About 1.3% of the sample rests with the top ten.

The sequence links TRBV27 to TRBJ1-1; confidence is insufficient to name the D gene. The sample comprised memory CD4+ T cells from blood. The clonotype originates from an adult in good health and CMV-seropositive. The DNA sequence is TGTGCCAGCAGGACGGGCCGACTCATGAACACTGAAGCTTTCTTT. This yields the protein CASRTGRLMNTEAFF.